Listed below are T cell receptor beta chains from one sample, sequenced in a study of blood T cell repertoires in COVID-19. Assay used: immunoSEQ multiplex PCR; TCRdb lists only in-frame clones, some missing. This table has 130,000 to 150,000 clones, about 80% appearing once. Sequencing used PBMCs or T cells enriched from blood (not recorded which). The receptors were sampled from a man between 45 and 60 years old who had recovered from COVID-19. Each CDR3 is given with its conserved first and last residue. The D gene is left open where the match is weak. A clone size is listed for some rows: how often the clone was seen (once, few, many), or a class if it is expanded.

V: TRBV19; D: .; size: .; length: 13; J: TRBJ2-7; CDR3: CASRDSTNYEQYF; DNA: TGTGCCAGCCGGGACTCTACAAACTACGAGCAGTACTTC
V: TRBV7-4; D: .; size: .; length: 14; J: TRBJ1-2; CDR3: CASSIRRVLYGYTF; DNA: TGTGCCAGCAGCATTAGGAGGGTCCTCTATGGCTACACCTTC
V: TRBV5-1; D: TRBD1; size: .; length: 15; J: TRBJ1-2; CDR3: CASRETGVSDYGYTF; DNA: TGCGCCAGCAGGGAAACAGGGGTTTCGGACTATGGCTACACCTTC
V: TRBV18; D: .; size: .; length: 15; J: TRBJ1-1; CDR3: CASSRRSGLDTEAFF; DNA: TGTGCCAGCTCACGGAGATCCGGCTTGGACACTGAAGCTTTCTTT
V: TRBV2; D: TRBD1; size: .; length: 15; J: TRBJ1-5; CDR3: CASRPRTGRNQPQHF; DNA: TGTGCCAGCAGACCTAGGACAGGGAGGAATCAGCCCCAGCATTTT
V: TRBV6-2/TRBV6-3; D: .; size: .; length: 16; J: TRBJ1-3; CDR3: CASSYVAGKTGNTIYF; DNA: TGTGCCAGCAGTTACGTTGCAGGGAAGACTGGAAACACCATATATTTT
V: TRBV27; D: TRBD2; size: few; length: 15; J: TRBJ2-1; CDR3: CASSSMIAGYNEQFF; DNA: TGTGCCAGCAGTTCAATGATAGCGGGTTACAATGAGCAGTTCTTC
V: TRBV6-5; D: TRBD2; size: .; length: 16; J: TRBJ2-5; CDR3: CASSYSSERGGETQYF; DNA: TGTGCCAGCAGTTACTCATCTGAGCGGGGGGGGGAGACCCAGTACTTC
V: TRBV3-1/TRBV3-2; D: .; size: .; length: 18; J: TRBJ1-6; CDR3: CASSRKEGGSSYNSPLHF; DNA: TGTGCCAGCAGCCGGAAGGAGGGAGGGAGCTCCTATAATTCACCCCTCCACTTT
V: TRBV28; D: .; size: .; length: 15; J: TRBJ1-5; CDR3: CASTLGTASNQPQHF; DNA: TGTGCCAGCACTTTGGGTACAGCTAGCAATCAGCCCCAGCATTTT
V: TRBV7-3; D: TRBD2; size: .; length: 19; J: TRBJ2-1; CDR3: CASSGGTSGGLKGVNEQFF; DNA: TGTGCCAGCAGCGGTGGGACTAGCGGGGGTCTCAAGGGGGTGAATGAGCAGTTCTTC
V: TRBV6-5; D: TRBD1; size: .; length: 15; J: TRBJ1-4; CDR3: CASSSRDRLNEKLFF; DNA: TGTGCCAGCAGTTCACGGGACAGGTTAAATGAAAAACTGTTTTTT
V: TRBV9; D: TRBD2; size: .; length: 13; J: TRBJ2-1; CDR3: CAGSTSSDNEQFF; DNA: TGTGCCGGATCGACTAGCAGCGACAATGAGCAGTTCTTC
V: TRBV29-1; D: TRBD2; size: .; length: 16; J: TRBJ2-7; CDR3: CSVGIAGGPFSYEQYF; DNA: TGCAGCGTTGGAATAGCGGGGGGGCCTTTTTCCTACGAGCAGTACTTC
V: TRBV5-6; D: .; size: .; length: 12; J: TRBJ1-1; CDR3: CASSPRLQTAFF; DNA: TGTGCCAGCAGCCCCCGACTCCAGACAGCTTTCTTT
V: TRBV4-3; D: .; size: .; length: 15; J: TRBJ2-3; CDR3: CASSGRTGNTDTQYF; DNA: TGCGCCAGCAGCGGGAGGACGGGGAACACAGATACGCAGTATTTT
V: TRBV7-2; D: TRBD1; size: .; length: 13; J: TRBJ1-4; CDR3: CASNPGQGEKLFF; DNA: TGTGCCAGCAACCCAGGACAGGGCGAAAAACTGTTTTTT
V: TRBV5-1; D: TRBD1; size: .; length: 14; J: TRBJ1-1; CDR3: CASSPGGAGTEAFF; DNA: TGCGCCAGCAGCCCAGGGGGCGCCGGGACTGAAGCTTTCTTT
V: TRBV19; D: TRBD1; size: few; length: 15; J: TRBJ1-5; CDR3: CASSIRDRGNQPQHF; DNA: TGTGCCAGTAGTATTAGGGACAGGGGCAATCAGCCCCAGCATTTT
V: TRBV4-3; D: .; size: .; length: 15; J: TRBJ1-5; CDR3: CASSQGAHSNQPQHF; DNA: TGCGCCAGCAGCCAAGGGGCCCATAGCAATCAGCCCCAGCATTTT
V: TRBV19; D: .; size: .; length: 14; J: TRBJ1-3; CDR3: CASSLDSSGNTIYF; DNA: TGTGCCAGTAGTCTCGACAGTTCTGGAAACACCATATATTTT
V: TRBV7-5; D: .; size: .; length: 15; J: TRBJ1-4; CDR3: CARSLVGGFNEKLFF; DNA: TGTGCCAGAAGCTTAGTCGGCGGATTTAATGAAAAACTGTTTTTT
V: TRBV2; D: .; size: .; length: 15; J: TRBJ1-6; CDR3: CASSERGSYNSPLHF; DNA: TGTGCCAGCAGTGAAAGGGGCTCCTATAATTCACCCCTCCACTTT
V: TRBV7-3; D: TRBD1; size: .; length: 13; J: TRBJ1-1; CDR3: CASSGDRGTEAFF; DNA: TGTGCCAGCAGCGGGGACAGGGGAACTGAAGCTTTCTTT
V: TRBV2; D: .; size: few; length: 13; J: TRBJ1-1; CDR3: CASSDSMNTEAFF; DNA: TGTGCCAGCAGTGACAGTATGAACACTGAAGCTTTCTTT
V: TRBV7-9; D: .; size: .; length: 12; J: TRBJ2-7; CDR3: CASSNRVEEQYF; DNA: TGTGCCAGCAGCAACAGGGTTGAGGAGCAGTACTTC
V: TRBV9; D: .; size: .; length: 13; J: TRBJ2-7; CDR3: CASSAMGRHEQYF; DNA: TGTGCCAGCAGCGCAATGGGGAGGCACGAGCAGTACTTC
V: TRBV9; D: TRBD2; size: .; length: 16; J: TRBJ2-2; CDR3: CASSVGLAANTGELFF; DNA: TGTGCCAGCAGCGTAGGACTAGCAGCGAACACCGGGGAGCTGTTTTTT
V: TRBV7-8; D: TRBD1; size: .; length: 14; J: TRBJ1-1; CDR3: CASSKDRGNTEAFF; DNA: TGTGCCAGCAGTAAGGACAGGGGGAACACTGAAGCTTTCTTT
V: TRBV11-3; D: TRBD1; size: .; length: 14; J: TRBJ2-1; CDR3: CASSSPGQGKEQFF; DNA: TGTGCCAGCAGCTCCCCGGGACAGGGGAAGGAGCAGTTCTTC
V: TRBV20-1; D: TRBD1; size: few; length: 14; J: TRBJ1-5; CDR3: CSASSGTGGWVQHF; DNA: TGCAGTGCTAGTAGTGGGACAGGGGGTTGGGTCCAGCATTTT
V: TRBV29-1; D: .; size: once; length: 12; J: TRBJ1-2; CDR3: CSVGGQTYGYTF; DNA: TGCAGCGTTGGCGGACAGACCTATGGCTACACCTTC
V: TRBV28; D: .; size: .; length: 12; J: TRBJ1-2; CDR3: CANSGEGDGYTF; DNA: TGTGCCAACTCCGGGGAGGGGGACGGCTACACCTTC
V: TRBV9; D: TRBD1; size: .; length: 14; J: TRBJ1-6; CDR3: CASSEQGAGSPLHF; DNA: TGTGCCAGCAGCGAACAGGGGGCGGGTTCACCCCTCCACTTT
V: TRBV9; D: .; size: .; length: 15; J: TRBJ1-2; CDR3: CASSEGAGIKYGYTF; DNA: TGTGCCAGCAGCGAGGGTGCGGGGATAAAATATGGCTACACCTTC
V: TRBV28; D: TRBD1; size: .; length: 15; J: TRBJ2-7; CDR3: CASSSPGTGLNEQYF; DNA: TGTGCCAGCAGTTCACCCGGGACAGGGCTCAACGAGCAGTACTTC
V: TRBV10-2; D: .; size: .; length: 15; J: TRBJ1-2; CDR3: CASSEGRVNNYGYTF; DNA: TGCGCCAGCAGTGAGGGCAGGGTAAATAACTATGGCTACACCTTC
V: TRBV15; D: TRBD1; size: .; length: 18; J: TRBJ1-2; CDR3: CATSRDQSGTGGNYGYTF; DNA: TGTGCCACCAGCAGAGATCAATCCGGGACAGGTGGTAACTATGGCTACACCTTC
V: TRBV4-3; D: .; size: .; length: 12; J: TRBJ2-1; CDR3: CASSQEGREQFF; DNA: TGCGCCAGCAGCCAAGAGGGCAGGGAGCAGTTCTTC
V: TRBV12-5; D: .; size: .; length: 15; J: TRBJ2-3; CDR3: CASGFRTAATDTQYF; DNA: TGTGCTAGTGGTTTTCGGACAGCTGCCACAGATACGCAGTATTTT